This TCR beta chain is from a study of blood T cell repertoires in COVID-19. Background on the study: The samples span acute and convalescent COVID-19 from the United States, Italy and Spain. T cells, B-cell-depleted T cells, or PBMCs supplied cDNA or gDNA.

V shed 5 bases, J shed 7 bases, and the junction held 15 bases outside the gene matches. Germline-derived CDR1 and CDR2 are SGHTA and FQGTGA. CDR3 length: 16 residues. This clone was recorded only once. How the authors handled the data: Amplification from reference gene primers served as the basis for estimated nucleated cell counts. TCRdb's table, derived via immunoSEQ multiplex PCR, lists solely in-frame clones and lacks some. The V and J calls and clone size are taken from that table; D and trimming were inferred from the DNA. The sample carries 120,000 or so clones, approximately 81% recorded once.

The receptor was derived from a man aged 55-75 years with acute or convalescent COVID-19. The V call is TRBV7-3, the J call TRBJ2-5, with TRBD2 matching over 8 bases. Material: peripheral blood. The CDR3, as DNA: TGTGCCAGCAGCCCCGGGGGCGGGGGGACCCGGGGGACCCAGTACTTC. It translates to CASSPGGGGTRGTQYF.